The 11 T cell receptor beta chains presented below share a single source sample, sequenced in a study of shared clonotypes between healthy human individuals. Profiled with immunoSEQ multiplex PCR; TCRdb holds only in-frame clones, not every one. Among some 2,100,000 clones listed, about 94% were seen once. The material sequenced was naive CD4+ T cells sorted from blood. The subset here: CD45RA+ positively selected. All receptors come from a man in his late teens or twenties in good health.

About this clone itself: The sample holds other DNA sequences that translate to the same CDR3. The CDR3 loop is CASSQGPGYGYTF. CDR3 sequence (DNA): TGTGCCAGCAGCCAAGGTCCTGGTTATGGCTACACCTTC. This chain joins TRBV14 and TRBJ1-2, with no clear D. The CDR3 is 13 amino acids. Germline CDR1 SGHDN, CDR2 FVKESK. Trimming removed 1 base at V and 5 bases at J, with 8 bases between.

The chain joins TRBV21-1 to TRBJ1-6; TRBD1 is the table's D call, not checked against the DNA. TRBV21-1 has pseudogene status. This CDR3 has 14 amino acids. Here the CDR3 DNA reads TGTGCCAGCAGCGCCCAGGGAAATAATTCACCCCTCCACTTT. Amino acids: CASSAQGNNSPLHF.

DNA for the CDR3: TGCAGCGTTGTAGGTTCCTATGGCTACACCTTC. Encoded protein: CSVVGSYGYTF. The V and J genes are TRBV29-1 and TRBJ1-2; D is unresolved. Germline values: CDR1 SQVTM, CDR2 ANQGSEA. This CDR3 has 11 amino acids. With 4 bases removed from V and 4 bases from J, the gap between germline ends came to 7 bases.

This chain uses TRBV6-1 with TRBJ1-1; no clear D. With 2 bases removed from V and 7 bases from J, the gap between germline ends came to 14 bases. The CDR3 contains 14 residues. Germline loops: CDR1 MNHNS, CDR2 SASEGT. CDR3 DNA sequence: TGTGCCAGCAGTGAATTGGCGACCCGGAGTGAAGCTTTCTTT. Its protein product is CASSELATRSEAFF.

In its sample, this clone was seen once. This chain links TRBV10-3 with TRBJ2-7; 8 bases fit TRBD2. Germline V gene data show CDR1 as ENHRY and CDR2 as SYGVKD. There are 15 residues in the CDR3. V shed 10 bases and J 2 bases; nucleotides not matched to a gene: 13. Here the CDR3 reads CATTLEVAGTYEQYF. CDR3 nucleotides: TGTGCCACCACCCTGGAGGTAGCGGGAACCTACGAGCAGTACTTC.

V is TRBV15 and J is TRBJ2-3; D gene unclear. Trimming pared 0 bases from V and 1 base from J, leaving 11 bases between. In germline, CDR1 is LNHNV, CDR2 YYDKDF (reference sequence). The CDR3 is 16 amino acids. DNA of the CDR3: TGTGCCACCAGCAGAGATCTAACCGCGGGCACAGATACGCAGTATTTT. Translating gives CATSRDLTAGTDTQYF.

This chain joins TRBV29-1 and TRBJ2-2, with 9 bases fitting TRBD2. Germline values: CDR1 SQVTM, CDR2 ANQGSEA. CDR3 length equals 14 residues. V was pared by 5 bases and J by 2 bases, with 3 bases of the junction left unmatched. CDR3 bases: TGCAGCGTTTTGCGGGGGGGTAACACCGGGGAGCTGTTTTTT. It translates to CSVLRGGNTGELFF.

On this clone itself: Additional DNA sequences in this sample encode the identical CDR3. The CDR3 region is CASSPVQGAGQPQHF. Written as DNA, the CDR3 is TGTGCCAGCTCACCAGTACAGGGGGCCGGGCAGCCCCAGCATTTT. The rearrangement links TRBV18 to TRBJ1-5; 9 nucleotides align to TRBD1. Germline CDR1 reads KGHSH; CDR2 reads LQKENI. CDR3 length: 15 amino acids. The J segment lost 7 bases and the V segment lost 2 bases, leaving 6 bases of the junction unmatched.

The chain joins TRBV4-3 to TRBJ2-1; tentative D call: TRBD2 (5 bases). The V and J ends lost 0 bases and 3 bases respectively, with 15 bases between them. Germline-derived CDR1 and CDR2 are LGHNA and YSLEER. This CDR3 has 17 amino acids. DNA for the CDR3: TGCGCCAGCAGCCAAGATTACGGCAATCGGGGCTACAATGAGCAGTTCTTC. It yields the protein CASSQDYGNRGYNEQFF.

The chain combines TRBV18 with TRBJ1-5; D unresolved. Between the trimmed V and J ends, which lost 0 bases and 2 bases, there was a span of 14 bases. The CDR3 has 17 residues. Germline CDR1 reads KGHSH; CDR2 reads LQKENI. DNA for the CDR3: TGTGCCAGCTCACCACCGAGCGGAGATGTGGGCAATCAGCCCCAGCATTTT. The encoded protein is CASSPPSGDVGNQPQHF.

V is TRBV7-3 and J is TRBJ2-2, with unresolved D. V lost 1 base and J 7 bases, leaving 7 bases between the germline ends. Looked up from germline, CDR1 is SGHTA and CDR2 is FQGTGA. This CDR3 is built from 13 residues. The CDR3 DNA reads TGTGCCAGCAGCTTAAACATTTACGGGGAGCTGTTTTTT. Translation: CASSLNIYGELFF.